Given below is one TCR beta chain in context. The data were produced by immunoSEQ multiplex PCR, yet TCRdb's version contains in-frame clones alone and is incomplete. The data hold more than 110,000 clones, with less than 90% observed a single time. Germline CDR1 is SGHTA and CDR2 is FQGNSA. V shed 5 bases and J 6 bases; nucleotides not matched to a gene: 11. The CDR3 sequence is 15 residues long. This specimen belongs to a study of blood T cell repertoires in COVID-19. The source of this sequence is a man aged 35-49 years with acute COVID-19. Sequencing was done on a sample of PBMCs or T cells enriched from blood (not recorded which). The chain carries TRBV7-2 and TRBJ2-7, with 9 bases fitting TRBD2. The CDR3 loop is CASSPPAGGPVEQYF. The CDR3 DNA is TGTGCCAGCAGCCCCCCGGCGGGGGGGCCCGTCGAGCAGTACTTC.